This T cell receptor (beta chain) came from a study of tumor and adjacent non-tumor tissue in lung cancer. RNA was extracted from bulk tissue without any cell sorting. Germline values: CDR1 SGHDT, CDR2 YYEEEE. The CDR3 runs to 15 residues. This clonotype has only one observation. The library came from three nested PCR rounds adapted from ARM-PCR protocols. TCRdb re-called the multiplex PCR reads with MiXCR, one entry per CDR3 protein. Of around 86,000 distinct CDR3 sequences listed, around 70% were seen once; the top ten hold approximately 9%. The rearrangement uses TRBV5-6 and TRBJ2-7; 11 nucleotides align to TRBD1. The better agreement between TRBJ2-1 and the DNA end casts doubt on the J call. The sample comprised lung tumor tissue. The receptor's source is a woman between 40 and 55 years old with non-small cell lung cancer. The CDR3 loop reads CASSLPGQGVGEQFF. The CDR3 DNA sequence: TGTGCCAGCAGCTTACCGGGACAGGGGGTGGGGGAGCAGTTCTTC.